Presented here are 5 T cell receptor beta chains from one specimen sequenced in a study of identifying expanded T cells in peripheral blood. Repertoires were generated with immunoSEQ multiplex PCR, while TCRdb's copy carries only in-frame clones and drops some. The sample lists more than 95,000 clones; roughly 84% were seen once. Sequencing used blood. These receptors originate from a person aged 18 to 75 in good health.

This chain connects TRBV5-1 to TRBJ2-3; D may match TRBD1 or TRBD2 (5 bases each). CDR1 SGHRS and CDR2 YFSETQ come from the germline V gene. CDR3 length equals 17 residues. Trimming cost V 2 bases and J 0 bases, with 16 bases left between them. CDR3 sequence reads: CASSFPPTGPSTDTQYF. The CDR3 nucleotides are TGCGCCAGCAGCTTCCCACCGACGGGACCAAGCACAGATACGCAGTATTTT. Using reference TRBV5-1 and TRBJ2-3 for the parts outside the CDR3, the full variable domain is KAGVTQTPRYLIKTRGQQVTLSCSPISGHRSVSWYQQTPGQGLQFLFEYFSETQRNKGNFPGRFSGRQFSNSRSEMNVSTLELGDSALYLCASSFPPTGPSTDTQYFGPGTRLTVL.

The J gene is TRBJ2-3, the V gene TRBV27; 8 bases line up with TRBD1. After removal of 6 bases from V and 3 bases from J, the junction contained 8 bases not matched to a gene. CDR3 length: 15 residues. Germline CDR1 and CDR2: MNHEY and SMNVEV (reference sequence). CDR3: CASRPGGAGTDTQYF. In DNA, the CDR3 is TGTGCCAGCAGACCAGGGGGCGCGGGTACAGATACGCAGTATTTT.

V and J are TRBV30 and TRBJ2-3, with a tentative D call TRBD1 (5 bases). Germline lookup yields CDR1 GTSNPN and CDR2 SVGIG (reference sequence). This CDR3 has 15 residues. Trimming took off 0 bases at V and 0 bases at J, with 10 bases between the two ends. CDR3 sequence: CAWSVQGASTDTQYF. CDR3 coding DNA: TGTGCCTGGAGTGTACAAGGGGCTAGCACAGATACGCAGTATTTT.

A single count supports this clone. V is TRBV4-3 and J is TRBJ2-3; 12 positions match TRBD2. CDR3 length: 18 residues. The V segment lost 1 base and the J segment 2 bases; nucleotides outside the gene matches: 7. The germline CDR1 and CDR2 sequences are LGHNA and YSLEER. The DNA for the CDR3 is TGCGCCAGCAGCCAAGGGGGACTAGCGGGTTTTGCCACAGATACGCAGTATTTT. This gives the protein CASSQGGLAGFATDTQYF.

V gene TRBV6-5 combines with J gene TRBJ2-7, with D perhaps TRBD2 (6 bases). Germline CDR1 is MNHEY and CDR2 is SVGAGI. This CDR3 has 14 residues. Trimming took off 6 bases at V and 4 bases at J, with 16 bases between the two ends. This chain's CDR3 is CASSGQGLGYEQYF. The DNA of the CDR3 is TGTGCCAGCAGCGGCCAGGGACTCGGTTACGAGCAGTACTTC.